Sequencing of this T cell receptor (beta chain) was carried out in a study of blood T cell repertoires in COVID-19. Study at large: T cells, B-cell-depleted T cells, or PBMCs provided the cDNA or gDNA that served as material.

The CDR3 has 11 amino acids. Trimming took off 5 bases at V and 10 bases at J, with 9 bases between the two ends. The V gene's germline CDR1 is LNHDA and CDR2 SQIVND (reference sequence). This clone occurred once. In the authors' methods: Estimated nucleated cell counts came from reference gene primer amplification. Here immunoSEQ multiplex PCR was the method, and the copy in TCRdb shows in-frame clones only, minus some. The DNA was the basis for D and trimming; V, J and clone size are from that table. The table records just under 350,000 clones, 87% of them present only once. This sequence was found in a woman in her forties or fifties with COVID-19, enrolled during active disease. The material sequenced was peripheral blood. The chain uses TRBV19 and TRBJ2-1, with D hard to call. DNA of the CDR3: TGTGCCAGTAGTGTGAGATACGAGCAGTTCTTC. This codes for CASSVRYEQFF.